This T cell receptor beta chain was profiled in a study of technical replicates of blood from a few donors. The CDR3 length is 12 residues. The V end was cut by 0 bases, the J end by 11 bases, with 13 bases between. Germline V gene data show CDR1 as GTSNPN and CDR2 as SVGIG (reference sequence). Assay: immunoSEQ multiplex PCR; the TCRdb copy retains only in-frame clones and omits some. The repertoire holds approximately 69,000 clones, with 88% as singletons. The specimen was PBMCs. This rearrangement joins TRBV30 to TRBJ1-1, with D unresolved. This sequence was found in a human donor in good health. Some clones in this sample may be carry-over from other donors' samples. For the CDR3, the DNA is TGTGCCTGGAGTGTCCCCGCGTCGAGGGCTTTCTTT. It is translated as CAWSVPASRAFF.